Below, 10 T cell receptor beta chains from the same sample are listed, as sequenced in a study of T cells after yellow fever vaccination. Each CDR3 protein is one row after TCRdb ran MiXCR on the 5' RACE reads. The table records about 630,000 distinct CDR3 sequences, roughly 12% of them present only once. The sequenced sample was PBMCs, obtained on the day of the yellow fever booster vaccination. These receptors were collected from a man aged 25 to 40 who received the YFV17D yellow fever vaccine.

The table lists this clonotype with a few counts. The CDR3 here is CSASPSGSEQYF. The CDR3 DNA is TGCAGTGCTAGCCCTAGCGGGAGCGAGCAGTACTTC. The chain couples TRBV20-1 to TRBJ2-7; TRBD2 matches 10 bases. The germline gives CDR1 DFQATT, CDR2 SNEGSKA (reference sequence). The CDR3 loop spans 12 amino acids. Unmatched junction bases numbered 2, after V lost 3 bases and J lost 6 bases.

The V and J genes are TRBV28 and TRBJ2-7; 11 bases match TRBD2. Trimming took 7 bases from V and 5 from J; bases not matched to a gene: 7. Germline CDR1 is MDHEN and CDR2 is SYDVKM. The CDR3 totals 14 residues. This CDR3 is CASTIAGGPHEQYF. In DNA form, the CDR3 reads TGTGCCAGCACCATAGCGGGAGGGCCCCACGAGCAGTACTTC.

This clonotype was counted a few times. The chain uses TRBV12-3 or TRBV12-4 and TRBJ1-2, with D maybe TRBD1 (5 bases). Trimming cost V 4 bases and J 4 bases, with 10 bases left between them. This CDR3 has 13 amino acids. CDR3 coding DNA: TGTGCCAGCAGTTCGGACACCGTCTATGGCTACACCTTC. Its protein is CASSSDTVYGYTF.

The V gene is TRBV28, the J gene TRBJ2-2; 8 nucleotides match TRBD2. The ends lost 8 bases at V and 3 bases at J; junction bases unmatched: 5. Germline CDR1 is MDHEN and CDR2 is SYDVKM. This CDR3 spans 14 amino acids. The CDR3 region has the DNA TGTGCCAGCGCCCGGGGGGGCGACACCGGGGAGCTGTTTTTT. Protein product: CASARGGDTGELFF. Full variable domain (missing parts from reference TRBV28 and TRBJ2-2): DVKVTQSSRYLVKRTGEKVFLECVQDMDHENMFWYRQDPGLGLRLIYFSYDVKMKEKGDIPEGYSVSREKKERFSLILESASTNQTSMYLCASARGGDTGELFFGEGSRLTVL.

In this sample, this clonotype turned up many times. V is TRBV7-9 and J is TRBJ1-1, with D possibly being TRBD1 (5 bases). Germline CDR1 and CDR2: SEHNR and FQNEAQ (reference sequence). The CDR3 contains 13 residues. V gave up 4 bases and J gave up 3 bases, with 9 bases separating them. The CDR3 is CASSSQGDTEAFF. CDR3 nucleotides: TGTGCCAGCAGCTCTCAAGGGGACACTGAAGCTTTCTTT.

The V and J genes are TRBV11-2 and TRBJ2-1; D remains ambiguous. V was clipped by 1 base and J by 2 bases, with 9 bases between them. Germline V gene lookup returns CDR1 SGHAT and CDR2 FQNNGV. There are 15 residues in the CDR3. CDR3 loop: CASSLGALTYNEQFF. The CDR3 region has the DNA TGTGCCAGCAGCTTAGGCGCGCTTACCTACAATGAGCAGTTCTTC.

The gene calls are TRBV29-1 and TRBJ2-1, with a possible D match to TRBD2 (6 bases). Germline CDR1 reads SQVTM; CDR2 reads ANQGSEA. The CDR3 is made up of 20 amino acids. V dropped 6 bases and J dropped 2 bases, with 32 bases sitting between them. The CDR3 loop is CSVRFLRRAGTQLPYNEQFF. CDR3 coding DNA: TGCAGCGTGAGATTTCTTCGGCGGGCGGGGACCCAACTTCCCTACAATGAGCAGTTCTTC.

The chain links TRBV27 to TRBJ2-7; the match to TRBD2 covers 13 bases. V was pared by 5 bases and J by 4 bases, with 8 bases of the junction left unmatched. This CDR3 spans 16 amino acids. Germline-derived CDR1 and CDR2 are MNHEY and SMNVEV (reference sequence). CDR3 sequence (DNA): TGTGCCAGCAGTCCATTAGGACTAGCGGGAGCGTACGAGCAGTACTTC. Translated: CASSPLGLAGAYEQYF.

The table lists this clonotype with many counts. This rearrangement joins TRBV6-2 or TRBV6-3 to TRBJ2-1; D could derive from TRBD1 or TRBD2 (5 bases each). Looked up from germline, CDR1 is MNHEY and CDR2 is SVGEGT. This CDR3 is built from 13 residues. V lost 8 bases to trimming and J lost 7 bases, with 15 bases between them. In nucleotides, the CDR3 is TGTGCCAGCCTAGCCGGGTCAGGGAATGAGCAGTTCTTC. Translated: CASLAGSGNEQFF.

The CDR3 DNA sequence: TGTGCCAGCAGACGGACTAGCGGGAGGGCCAAGTTCTTC. Amino acid sequence: CASRRTSGRAKFF. This chain connects TRBV6-1 to TRBJ2-1; 15 bases fit TRBD2. This CDR3 is 13 amino acids long. After removal of 6 bases from V and 14 bases from J, the junction contained 5 bases not matched to a gene. Germline-derived CDR1 and CDR2 are MNHNS and SASEGT.